The T cell receptor (beta chain) under discussion was sequenced for a study of T cell responses to AZD1222 COVID-19 vaccine. CDR1 LNHDA and CDR2 SQIVND come from the germline V gene (reference sequence). The CDR3 is 17 amino acids. The ends lost 5 bases at V and 7 bases at J; junction bases unmatched: 13. As regards this clone: What it recognizes is unknown.

Study-level points and caveats: Clonal diversity may have been underestimated in mostly white British donors. CD4 TCRs linked to vaccination spanned spike, dominating at 160-218 and 743-854.

Method: immunoSEQ multiplex PCR; TCRdb's copy keeps in-frame clones and lacks some. The repertoire holds about 110,000 clones, with 94% as singletons. The chain joins TRBV19 to TRBJ1-5, with 11 bases identical to TRBD1. Sample: peripheral blood, taken 28 days after the second AZD1222 dose. The TCR originated in an adult who received the AZD1222 COVID-19 vaccine. The DNA of the CDR3 is TGTGCCAGTAGTCCAACACTTTCGGACAGGGGGCTACAGCCCCAGCATTTT. It yields the protein CASSPTLSDRGLQPQHF.